This T cell receptor (beta chain) was identified in a study of blood T cell repertoires in COVID-19. Across the study: Samples representing acute and convalescent COVID-19 were sourced from the United States, Italy and Spain. T cells, B-cell-depleted T cells, or PBMCs supplied cDNA or gDNA.

V was trimmed by 0 bases and J by 10 bases, leaving 7 bases between them. CDR1 MGHDK and CDR2 SYGVNS come from the germline V gene. The CDR3 consists of 13 residues. Under the authors' procedure: Using reference gene primer amplification, nucleated cell counts were estimated. Here immunoSEQ multiplex PCR was the method, and the copy in TCRdb shows in-frame clones only, minus some. V, J and clone size reflect that table, while D and trimming were determined from the DNA. The table shows approximately 230,000 clones, with about nine tenths occurring only once. The chain links TRBV25-1 to TRBJ1-6; D gene unclear. The sequencing input was peripheral blood. The origin of this receptor is a man under 40 who had recovered from COVID-19. CDR3 bases: TGTGCCAGCAGTGAATATTACTCATCACCCCTCCACTTT. Its translation is CASSEYYSSPLHF.